The 27 T cell receptor beta chains below come from one sample, sequenced in a study of cytomegalovirus exposure and HLA in healthy donors. PCR amplification relied on 60 Vbeta primers (plus 13 Jbeta primers). This table comes from immunoSEQ multiplex PCR, and its TCRdb copy is limited to in-frame clones, with some not included. The sample has some 90,000 clones, more than 60% seen once. Sequencing was carried out using PBMCs. Source of these receptors: a man between 45 and 60 years old in good health and CMV-seronegative.

This chain connects TRBV11-2 to TRBJ2-5; 7 positions agree with TRBD1. The CDR3 totals 14 residues. Unmatched junction bases numbered 1, after V lost 0 bases and J lost 3 bases. Looked up from germline, CDR1 is SGHAT and CDR2 is FQNNGV. CDR3 nucleotides: TGTGCCAGCAGCTTAGAGACAGGGAAAGAGACCCAGTACTTC. This gives the protein CASSLETGKETQYF.

The chain employs TRBV15 and TRBJ2-2; 8 positions agree with TRBD1. The V gene's germline CDR1 is LNHNV and CDR2 YYDKDF (reference sequence). The CDR3 length is 17 residues. After removal of 1 base from V and 0 bases from J, the junction contained 4 bases not matched to a gene. CDR3 DNA: TGTGCCACCAGCAGAGTCGGACAGGGACCGAACACCGGGGAGCTGTTTTTT. Translation gives CATSRVGQGPNTGELFF. Full variable domain (rest looked up from reference TRBV15 and TRBJ2-2): DAMVIQNPRYQVTQFGKPVTLSCSQTLNHNVMYWYQQKSSQAPKLLFHYYDKDFNNEADTPDNFQSRRPNTSFCFLDIRSPGLGDTAMYLCATSRVGQGPNTGELFFGEGSRLTVL.

This clone was seen a handful of times. V usage is TRBV4-2 and J usage is TRBJ1-1; TRBD1 aligns across 9 bases. The CDR3 consists of 16 residues. Germline V gene sequence: CDR1 LGHNA, CDR2 YNFKEQ. The V and J ends lost 0 bases and 5 bases, in that order; junction bases with no gene match: 7. The CDR3 reads CASSQDRDRVATEAFF. The DNA of the CDR3 is TGTGCCAGCAGCCAAGACAGGGACAGGGTTGCGACTGAAGCTTTCTTT.

The chain joins TRBV2 to TRBJ2-1, with D maybe TRBD2 (6 bases). The V end was cut by 4 bases, the J end by 16 bases, with 17 bases between. The CDR3 sequence is 12 residues long. Germline values: CDR1 SNHLY, CDR2 FYNNEI. The DNA of the CDR3 is TGTGCCAGCAGTGCCCAGCGGGCAGGGTTCTTCTTC. Its translation: CASSAQRAGFFF. The variable domain in full, completed from reference TRBV2 and TRBJ2-1, reads EPEVTQTPSHQVTQMGQEVILRCVPISNHLYFYWYRQILGQKVEFLVSFYNNEISEKSEIFDDQFSVERPDGSNFTLKIRSTKLEDSAMYFCASSAQRAGFFFGPGTRLTVL.

The rearrangement uses TRBV5-1 and TRBJ1-1; 7 nucleotides line up with TRBD1. Trimming cost V 5 bases and J 8 bases; bases outside gene matches: 12. Germline V gene lookup returns CDR1 SGHRS and CDR2 YFSETQ. The CDR3 totals 14 residues. CDR3 DNA sequence: TGCGCCAGCAGACTTGACGGAACAGGGGCGGAAGCTTTCTTT. Translated, it gives CASRLDGTGAEAFF.

Only a few counts were recorded for this clone. The CDR3 sequence is CASSLGGLSETQYF. The CDR3 coding sequence is TGTGCCAGCAGCTTGGGGGGGCTAAGTGAGACCCAGTACTTC. The V and J genes are TRBV7-3 and TRBJ2-5; D might be TRBD2 (7 bases). The CDR3 is made up of 14 amino acids. Trimming pared 3 bases from V and 5 bases from J, leaving 13 bases between. Germline V gives CDR1 SGHTA, CDR2 FQGTGA.

This CDR3 is CASSEEVVASEQYF. The CDR3 bases are TGTGCCAGCAGTGAAGAGGTAGTAGCCAGCGAGCAGTACTTC. The chain couples TRBV2 to TRBJ2-7; D unresolved. This CDR3 has 14 residues. The germline CDR1 and CDR2 sequences are SNHLY and FYNNEI. The ends were cut back, 1 base at V and 6 bases at J, with 13 bases in the middle. Variable domain in full (rest from reference TRBV2 and TRBJ2-7): EPEVTQTPSHQVTQMGQEVILRCVPISNHLYFYWYRQILGQKVEFLVSFYNNEISEKSEIFDDQFSVERPDGSNFTLKIRSTKLEDSAMYFCASSEEVVASEQYFGPGTRLTVT.

This chain connects TRBV5-1 to TRBJ2-5; D perhaps matches TRBD1 (6 bases). CDR3 length: 13 amino acids. CDR1 is SGHRS, CDR2 YFSETQ, per germline. V shed 5 bases and J shed 5 bases, with 13 bases lying between them. The CDR3 is CASRGGNKETQYF. The DNA of the CDR3 is TGCGCCAGCAGAGGGGGAAACAAGGAGACCCAGTACTTC.

CDR3 coding DNA: TGCGCCAGCAGCTCTGGGGGGACGGGGGATGGCTACACCTTC. Translated, it gives CASSSGGTGDGYTF. The gene calls are TRBV5-1 and TRBJ1-2; D is possibly TRBD1 (5 bases). V was cut by 3 bases and J by 6 bases, with 15 bases left in between. The CDR3 contains 14 residues. CDR1 and CDR2 (germline): SGHRS, YFSETQ.

The J gene is TRBJ2-2, the V gene TRBV9, with D possibly matching TRBD1 (5 bases). The CDR3 is 13 amino acids. Germline CDR1 and CDR2: SGDLS and YYNGEE. The ends were cut back, 3 bases at V and 6 bases at J, with 9 bases in the middle. CDR3 residues: CASSGKGPGELFF. DNA for the CDR3: TGTGCCAGCAGCGGCAAGGGGCCCGGGGAGCTGTTTTTT.

The chain recombines TRBV11-2 with TRBJ1-1; 8 nucleotides align to TRBD1. Germline CDR1 reads SGHAT; CDR2 reads FQNNGV. The CDR3 spans 16 residues. The V segment lost 5 bases and the J segment 3 bases; nucleotides outside the gene matches: 11. The CDR3 DNA reads as TGTGCCAGCAGCCCCCCGGACAGGGAGATGTACACTGAAGCTTTCTTT. This gives the protein CASSPPDREMYTEAFF.

Turning to this clone: The junction shows a germline mismatch at one end, possibly a read error. The V and J genes are TRBV5-1 and TRBJ2-1; 11 positions agree with TRBD1. CDR1 and CDR2 (germline): SGHRS, YFSETQ. CDR3 length: 16 amino acids. CDR3 in DNA: TGCGCCAGCAGGTTGGGACTGGACAGGGGGCTTAATGAGCAGTTCTTC. Encoded protein: CASRLGLDRGLNEQFF.

The chain is built from TRBV19 and TRBJ2-1, with 12 bases identical to TRBD2. V gave up 1 base and J gave up 8 bases; unmatched junction bases: 12. Germline CDR1 reads LNHDA; CDR2 reads SQIVND (reference sequence). The CDR3 totals 18 residues. DNA for the CDR3: TGTGCCAGTAGTATAGTCATGTCTAGCGGGAGGGTTTTCCATGAGCAGTTCTTC. This encodes CASSIVMSSGRVFHEQFF.

J is TRBJ2-5 and V is TRBV14, with 9 bases fitting TRBD1. Unmatched junction bases numbered 8, after V lost 6 bases and J lost 0 bases. This CDR3 is 16 amino acids long. From germline, CDR1 is SGHDN and CDR2 FVKESK. The CDR3: CASSLWTGAYQETQYF. The CDR3 region has the DNA TGTGCCAGCAGTCTCTGGACAGGGGCGTACCAAGAGACCCAGTACTTC.

The rearrangement links TRBV5-6 to TRBJ1-2; D is unresolved. V shed 1 base and J shed 8 bases, with 9 bases lying between them. Germline values: CDR1 SGHDT, CDR2 YYEEEE. This CDR3 has 12 residues. Here the CDR3 reads CASSLFAEGYTF. The CDR3, as DNA: TGTGCCAGCAGCTTGTTTGCAGAAGGCTACACCTTC.

Points on this clone: The junction and the germline gene differ at one end; a read error may be behind it. This chain joins TRBV7-9 and TRBJ2-1, with 11 nucleotides matching TRBD2. Germline V gives CDR1 SEHNR, CDR2 FQNEAQ (reference sequence). CDR3 size: 16 residues. CDR3 nucleotides: TGTTCCAGCAGCACGAGCGGGACTAGCGGATACAATGAGCAGTTCTTC. It encodes CSSSTSGTSGYNEQFF.

The rearrangement links TRBV11-2 to TRBJ2-3; a possible D gene is TRBD2 (5 bases). CDR3 size: 15 residues. The germline CDR1 and CDR2 sequences are SGHAT and FQNNGV. The V gene lost 5 bases and the J gene lost 6 bases, with 18 bases spanning the gap. The CDR3 sequence: CASSPHGGTEDTQYF. In DNA form, the CDR3 reads TGTGCCAGCAGCCCACACGGAGGAACCGAGGATACGCAGTATTTT.

V is TRBV21-1 and J is TRBJ2-2; the table's D call of TRBD2 was not tested on the DNA. TRBV21-1 is an annotated pseudogene. The CDR3 totals 18 residues. As DNA, the CDR3 is TGTGCCAGCAGCCCCCGGACGCGACTAGCGAAGAACACCGGGGAGCTGTTTTTT. Protein product: CASSPRTRLAKNTGELFF.

A remark on this clone: The junction shows a germline mismatch at one end, possibly a read error. The chain employs TRBV5-1 and TRBJ1-5; D is unresolved. There are 14 residues in the CDR3. Per germline, CDR1 SGHRS and CDR2 YFSETQ. Here the CDR3 reads CASRDGDGNRPQHF. CDR3 bases: TGCGCCAGCAGGGACGGGGATGGCAATCGGCCCCAGCATTTT. Complete variable domain (other parts from reference TRBV5-1 and TRBJ1-5): KAGVTQTPRYLIKTRGQQVTLSCSPISGHRSVSWYQQTPGQGLQFLFEYFSETQRNKGNFPGRFSGRQFSNSRSEMNVSTLELGDSALYLCASRDGDGNRPQHFGDGTRLSIL.

The chain couples TRBV14 to TRBJ1-4, with D possibly being TRBD1 (5 bases). The CDR3 runs to 14 residues. Germline V gene lookup returns CDR1 SGHDN and CDR2 FVKESK. The ends were cut back, 4 bases at V and 6 bases at J, with 12 bases in the middle. For the CDR3, the DNA is TGTGCCAGCAGCCCGGACATCGGAGATGAAAAACTGTTTTTT. It yields the protein CASSPDIGDEKLFF.

The rearrangement joins TRBV5-1 to TRBJ1-4; D gene ambiguous. The V and J ends lost 0 bases and 8 bases respectively, with 8 bases between them. CDR3 length equals 13 residues. Germline-derived CDR1 and CDR2 are SGHRS and YFSETQ. CDR3 sequence: CASSLGQAEKLFF. The DNA of the CDR3 is TGCGCCAGCAGCTTGGGACAAGCCGAAAAACTGTTTTTT.

The chain couples TRBV5-1 to TRBJ1-4; the D gene is possibly TRBD1 (5 bases). This CDR3 contains 14 residues. With 2 bases removed from V and 8 bases from J, the gap between germline ends came to 13 bases. From germline, CDR1 is SGHRS and CDR2 YFSETQ. For the CDR3, the DNA is TGCGCCAGCAGCTTAAACAGGTTTCGCGAAAAACTGTTTTTT. Protein: CASSLNRFREKLFF.

The rearrangement links TRBV5-1 to TRBJ2-1, with D tentatively TRBD1 (6 bases). There are 16 residues in the CDR3. The V gene lost 0 bases and the J gene lost 0 bases, with 10 bases spanning the gap. CDR1 is SGHRS and CDR2 is YFSETQ in the germline V gene. CDR3 in amino acids: CASSLGGQLSYNEQFF. DNA of the CDR3: TGCGCCAGCAGCTTGGGTGGACAGCTCTCCTACAATGAGCAGTTCTTC.

The rearrangement links TRBV27 to TRBJ1-1; D is perhaps TRBD1 (6 bases). CDR1 MNHEY and CDR2 SMNVEV come from the germline V gene (reference sequence). The CDR3 consists of 12 residues. V shed 2 bases and J shed 6 bases, with 7 bases lying between them. The CDR3 region has the DNA TGTGCCAGCAGTTTAGCAGGGGCTGAAGCTTTCTTT. Translating it yields CASSLAGAEAFF.

The chain links TRBV11-3 to TRBJ2-2; TRBD1 agrees at 7 bases. The CDR3 sequence is 15 residues long. V dropped 5 bases and J dropped 5; count of bases not matched to a gene: 8. CDR1 is SGHNT and CDR2 is YENEEA in the germline V gene. The DNA for the CDR3 is TGTGCCAGCAGCGACAGGGTTGGGCGGACCGGGGAGCTGTTTTTT. Its protein is CASSDRVGRTGELFF.

The V gene is TRBV19, the J gene TRBJ1-1; 9 bases agree with TRBD1. The CDR3 sequence is 15 residues long. Germline CDR1 LNHDA, CDR2 SQIVND (reference sequence). The V gene end was trimmed by 4 bases and the J gene end by 4 bases; junction bases not matched to a gene: 7. Written as DNA, the CDR3 is TGTGCCAGTAGTAAGGACAGGGGCATGGTCACTGAAGCTTTCTTT. Translating gives CASSKDRGMVTEAFF.

V and J are TRBV27 and TRBJ2-1; 8 bases line up with TRBD2. V lost 0 bases, J lost 6 bases, and 13 bases stayed unmatched. The CDR3 extends over 18 amino acids. Germline lookup yields CDR1 MNHEY and CDR2 SMNVEV (reference sequence). The CDR3 DNA is TGTGCCAGCAGTTTATCGGTAATCCGGGAGGGCCTTGGCAATGAGCAGTTCTTC. Protein product: CASSLSVIREGLGNEQFF.